Following are 11 T cell receptor beta chains from one sample sequenced in a study of cytomegalovirus exposure and HLA in healthy donors (dated by TCRdb to 2016 to 2017). The library relied on the immunoSEQ multiplex PCR assay. For the multiplex PCR, a mixture combining 60 forward primers for TCR Vbeta segments and 13 reverse primers for TCR Jbeta segments was used. The source is immuneACCESS, and TCRdb retained only in-frame sequences with V and J called. Part of the clones is not carried over; for the studies checked, unresolved V genes explain less than half of this, and the remainder is unexplained. The sample table shows some 90,000 clones, and about 81% are seen once. The ten largest clones add up to over 1.1% of the sample. Sequencing was carried out using PBMCs. All receptors derive from a man in his forties in good health and CMV-seronegative.

The chain links TRBV6-1 to TRBJ1-1; 7 nucleotides align to TRBD1. This CDR3 spans 17 amino acids. Germline V CDR1 and CDR2: MNHNS, SASEGT. The V segment lost 3 bases and the J segment 0 bases; nucleotides outside the gene matches: 10. CDR3 sequence: CASSDPKGTGVNTEAFF. The CDR3 DNA reads TGTGCCAGCAGTGACCCAAAAGGAACAGGGGTGAACACTGAAGCTTTCTTT.

The V call is TRBV7-2, the J call TRBJ2-3; D is perhaps TRBD2 (6 bases). Germline CDR1 reads SGHTA; CDR2 reads FQGNSA. The V end was cut by 5 bases, the J end by 6 bases, with 24 bases between. This CDR3 spans 17 amino acids. CDR3: CASSVRSWRRGGDTQYF. The CDR3 nucleotides read TGTGCCAGCAGCGTTAGATCCTGGCGGCGGGGCGGTGATACGCAGTATTTT.

The V call is TRBV19, the J call TRBJ1-2; D is perhaps TRBD1 (5 bases). V lost 5 bases to trimming and J lost 2 bases, with 12 bases between them. Per germline, CDR1 LNHDA and CDR2 SQIVND (reference sequence). The CDR3 consists of 14 residues. The CDR3 region has the DNA TGTGCCAGTAGTCGACAGCCAGAAAACTATGGCTACACCTTC. Translating it yields CASSRQPENYGYTF.

The rearrangement links TRBV5-1 to TRBJ2-5; either TRBD1 or TRBD2 may supply D (5 bases each). The DNA end lines up better with TRBJ2-7; the J call may be wrong. The CDR3 totals 15 residues. Germline loops: CDR1 SGHRS, CDR2 YFSETQ. CDR3 in amino acids: CASSERAGADYEQYF. The CDR3 bases are TGCGCCAGCAGCGAACGGGCCGGGGCGGACTACGAGCAGTACTTC.

Comment on this clone: An end of the junction does not agree with germline; a read error may underlie this. The chain recombines TRBV13 with TRBJ1-2, with 8 bases fitting TRBD1. CDR1 and CDR2 from the germline V gene are PRHDT and FYEKMQ (reference sequence). This CDR3 has 15 residues. The CDR3 here is CVSSLQVRGHYGYTF. The DNA of the CDR3 is TGTGTCAGCAGCTTACAGGTCAGGGGGCACTATGGCTACACCTTC.

The V gene is TRBV5-6, the J gene TRBJ2-1, with 8 nucleotides matching TRBD2. Germline CDR1 and CDR2: SGHDT and YYEEEE. CDR3 length equals 16 residues. The J segment lost 6 bases and the V segment lost 0 bases, leaving 8 bases of the junction unmatched. The CDR3 protein is CASSLGQRGSVNEQFF. CDR3 nucleotides: TGTGCCAGCAGCTTGGGTCAGCGGGGGTCGGTCAATGAGCAGTTCTTC. Filled out from reference TRBV5-6 and TRBJ2-1, the complete variable domain reads DAGVTQSPTHLIKTRGQQVTLRCSPKSGHDTVSWYQQALGQGPQFIFQYYEEEERQRGNFPDRFSGHQFPNYSSELNVNALLLGDSALYLCASSLGQRGSVNEQFFGPGTRLTVL.

This clone was counted only a few times. The chain combines TRBV9 with TRBJ1-1; weak D call: TRBD1 (5 bases). CDR3 size: 15 residues. V gave up 0 bases and J gave up 1 base, with 10 bases separating them. Germline CDR1 reads SGDLS; CDR2 reads YYNGEE. This CDR3 reads CASSVAVGANTEAFF. CDR3 bases: TGTGCCAGCAGCGTAGCGGTAGGGGCGAACACTGAAGCTTTCTTT.

The chain employs TRBV9 and TRBJ2-5; tentative D call: TRBD1 (5 bases). Germline CDR1 SGDLS, CDR2 YYNGEE. The CDR3 is made up of 15 amino acids. The V and J ends lost 0 bases and 2 bases respectively, with 11 bases between them. CDR3 nucleotide sequence: TGTGCCAGCAGCGTAGCTTCGGCAGGGCAAGAGACCCAGTACTTC. Translation: CASSVASAGQETQYF.

This clone came up a few times. The chain links TRBV6-5 to TRBJ1-6; D remains unclear. V was trimmed by 0 bases and J by 9 bases, leaving 9 bases between them. Germline lookup yields CDR1 MNHEY and CDR2 SVGAGI. The length of the CDR3 is 14 residues. The CDR3 bases are TGTGCCAGCAGTTACTCGGTTTTCGGTTCACCCCTCCACTTT. Translated: CASSYSVFGSPLHF.

The CDR3 sequence is CAWSGGAGIETQYF. The CDR3 DNA is TGTGCCTGGAGTGGCGGTGCGGGGATAGAGACCCAGTACTTC. The chain has TRBV30 and TRBJ2-5, with D perhaps matching TRBD2 (6 bases). V was cut by 1 base and J by 4 bases, with 13 bases left in between. Per germline, CDR1 GTSNPN and CDR2 SVGIG (reference sequence). This CDR3 region has 14 residues.

J is TRBJ2-5 and V is TRBV5-1; the D gene is possibly TRBD2 (6 bases). Trimming left V 5 bases short and J 7 bases short, with 18 bases between. The CDR3 is made up of 14 amino acids. Germline lookup yields CDR1 SGHRS and CDR2 YFSETQ. As DNA, the CDR3 is TGCGCCAGCAGAGGTAGCGGTAGCATCGGGACCCAGTACTTC. As protein: CASRGSGSIGTQYF.